This is a list of T cell receptor beta chains from one sample in a study of shared clonotypes between healthy human individuals. Libraries were prepared by immunoSEQ multiplex PCR; TCRdb keeps only in-frame clonotypes and omits some of them. Altogether almost 750,000 clones are present, 55% to 80% being singletons, with the ten largest covering over 1.5%. Specimen: memory CD4+ T cells sorted from blood. The receptors stem from a woman aged 30 to 39 in good health. Both conserved end residues are part of each CDR3. D genes are given only for firm matches. Clone size is not always given. Where it is, it says once, few, many or a class for expanded clones.

V gene	J gene	D gene	clone size	CDR3 protein	CDR3 DNA
TRBV18	TRBJ2-5	.	.	CASSPRAETQYF	TGTGCCAGCTCACCCAGGGCAGAGACCCAGTACTTC
TRBV10-3	TRBJ2-5	.	.	CAISESAREETQYF	TGTGCCATCAGTGAGTCTGCCAGAGAAGAGACCCAGTACTTC
TRBV2	TRBJ2-3	TRBD2	few	CASSDWREGRNTDTQYF	TGTGCCAGCAGTGATTGGCGGGAGGGCAGAAACACAGATACGCAGTATTTT
TRBV4-1	TRBJ2-7	.	.	CASSQAFEIEYEQYF	TGCGCCAGCAGCCAAGCTTTTGAAATAGAGTACGAGCAGTACTTC
TRBV19	TRBJ2-5	.	.	CASSTGQQETQYF	TGTGCCAGTAGTACCGGACAGCAAGAGACCCAGTACTTC
TRBV7-2	TRBJ1-5	.	.	CASSLGLDQPQHF	TGTGCCAGCAGCTTAGGTTTGGATCAGCCCCAGCATTTT
TRBV5-6	TRBJ2-5	TRBD2	.	CASSRGLNQETQYF	TGTGCCAGCAGCCGGGGACTAAACCAAGAGACCCAGTACTTC
TRBV5-5	TRBJ1-2	TRBD1	.	CASSPGQGPNYGYTF	TGTGCCAGCAGCCCCGGACAGGGCCCTAACTATGGCTACACCTTC
TRBV5-3	TRBJ2-7	.	few	CARSLDDVTGSSYEQYF	TGTGCCAGAAGCTTGGATGATGTGACCGGGAGCTCCTACGAGCAGTACTTC
TRBV4-2	TRBJ1-4	.	many	CASSQAGGSEKLFF	TGTGCCAGCAGCCAAGCGGGGGGCAGTGAAAAACTGTTTTTT
TRBV4-1	TRBJ1-2	.	.	CASSQMDGLGPYGYTF	TGCGCCAGCAGCCAAATGGACGGCCTCGGACCTTATGGCTACACCTTC
TRBV19	TRBJ2-4	TRBD2	few	CASSPGLAGGQYF	TGTGCCAGTAGCCCGGGACTAGCGGGAGGGCAGTACTTC
TRBV18	TRBJ2-5	.	.	CASSQGAEETQYF	TGTGCCAGCTCACAGGGTGCGGAAGAGACCCAGTACTTC
TRBV7-7	TRBJ2-5	.	.	CASSPGESETQYF	TGTGCCAGCAGTCCGGGGGAATCAGAGACCCAGTACTTC
TRBV19	TRBJ1-1	.	.	CASSRGSNTEAFF	TGTGCCTCCTCCAGAGGGTCGAACACTGAAGCTTTCTTT
TRBV28	TRBJ1-1	.	.	CASSFRMNTEAFF	TGTGCCAGCAGTTTTCGGATGAACACTGAAGCTTTCTTT
TRBV10-1	TRBJ2-2	.	.	CASSESSHRTGELFF	TGCGCCAGCAGTGAGTCCTCCCATAGAACCGGGGAGCTGTTTTTT
TRBV9	TRBJ2-7	.	many	CASSVGLGYEQYF	TGTGCCAGCAGCGTAGGCCTGGGATACGAGCAGTACTTC
TRBV5-8	TRBJ2-5	.	.	CASSLEFSAGPAKYF	TGTGCCAGCAGCTTGGAGTTCTCGGCGGGCCCAGCCAAGTACTTC
TRBV28	TRBJ2-1	TRBD1	.	CASSPGQGRHEQFF	TGTGCCAGCAGTCCGGGACAGGGGAGGCATGAGCAGTTCTTC
TRBV5-6	TRBJ2-3	.	.	CASSLGPSSTDTQYF	TGTGCCAGCAGCTTGGGACCTTCTAGCACAGATACGCAGTATTTT
TRBV7-9	TRBJ1-2	.	few	CASKNRVGGYTF	TGTGCCAGCAAGAACAGGGTTGGTGGCTACACCTTC
TRBV4-1	TRBJ2-1	.	.	CASSQDLAPTYNEQFF	TGCGCCAGCAGCCAAGATTTAGCGCCCACTTACAATGAGCAGTTCTTC
TRBV9	TRBJ1-1	.	.	CASSVLEDTEAFF	TGTGCCAGCAGCGTACTAGAGGACACTGAAGCTTTCTTT
TRBV5-1	TRBJ1-2	.	few	CASSPFPGTPSNYGYTF	TGCGCCAGCAGCCCCTTTCCCGGGACACCGTCTAACTATGGCTACACCTTC
TRBV7-6	TRBJ2-3	.	few	CASSPQTGSTDTQYF	TGTGCCAGCAGTCCACAGACGGGGTCCACAGATACGCAGTATTTT
TRBV2	TRBJ2-1	.	.	CASSEPVNVGGQFF	TGTGCCAGCAGTGAGCCGGTCAACGTCGGGGGGCAGTTCTTC
TRBV5-1	TRBJ2-2	TRBD2	.	CASNGGSWGELFF	TGCGCCAGCAACGGCGGGAGCTGGGGGGAGCTGTTTTTT
TRBV19	TRBJ1-2	TRBD1	.	CASTETGAVGYTF	TGTGCCAGTACCGAAACAGGGGCGGTCGGCTACACCTTC
TRBV19	TRBJ2-7	TRBD1	.	CARKWTGVMYEQYF	TGTGCCAGAAAGTGGACAGGGGTTATGTACGAGCAGTACTTC
TRBV5-1	TRBJ2-1	.	many	CASSLFGHGSSYNEQFF	TGCGCCAGCAGCTTGTTTGGGCACGGGAGCTCCTACAATGAGCAGTTCTTC
TRBV2	TRBJ2-7	.	.	CASSSRGLNEQYF	TGTGCCAGTTCGTCACGAGGACTCAACGAGCAGTACTTC
TRBV27	TRBJ1-5	.	.	CASASPAGGLSNQPQHF	TGTGCCAGCGCCTCACCCGCCGGGGGGTTGAGCAATCAGCCCCAGCATTTT
TRBV6-6	TRBJ1-2	TRBD1	few	CASSRPGQGTYGYTF	TGTGCCAGCAGTCGACCGGGACAGGGGACCTATGGCTACACCTTC
TRBV11-3	TRBJ2-1	.	once	CASSLIGSPEQFF	TGTGCCAGCAGCTTGATAGGGAGTCCTGAGCAGTTCTTC
TRBV12-5	TRBJ2-2	TRBD1	.	CASGLGTGAGELFF	TGTGCTAGTGGTTTGGGTACAGGGGCCGGGGAGCTGTTTTTT
TRBV2	TRBJ2-3	.	few	CASSKVTDTQYF	TGTGCCAGCAGTAAAGTCACAGATACGCAGTATTTT
TRBV18	TRBJ1-2	TRBD1	.	CASSPIRTGNGYTF	TGTGCCAGCTCACCCATCAGGACAGGGAATGGCTACACCTTC
TRBV20-1	TRBJ2-1	.	.	CSARTYNEQFF	TGCAGTGCTAGAACATACAATGAGCAGTTCTTC
TRBV6-5	TRBJ1-2	TRBD1	.	CASSDETGDGYTF	TGTGCCAGCAGTGACGAGACAGGGGATGGCTACACCTTC
TRBV30	TRBJ2-7	.	.	CAWSVGGYEQYF	TGTGCCTGGAGTGTAGGGGGTTACGAGCAGTACTTC
TRBV7-9	TRBJ2-1	TRBD1	.	CASSSKVTGTNNEQFF	TGTGCCAGCAGTTCTAAGGTGACAGGGACGAACAATGAGCAGTTCTTC
TRBV5-5	TRBJ1-3	TRBD1	.	CASSWGQTTSGNTIYF	TGTGCCAGCAGCTGGGGACAGACAACGTCTGGAAACACCATATATTTT
TRBV4-1	TRBJ2-7	.	few	CASSHGVSYEQYF	TGCGCCAGCAGCCATGGAGTATCCTACGAGCAGTACTTC
TRBV11-2	TRBJ2-1	.	.	CASSFKGGGEQFF	TGTGCCAGCAGCTTCAAAGGGGGAGGTGAGCAGTTCTTC
TRBV2	TRBJ2-7	TRBD2	.	CASSGLALYEQYF	TGTGCCAGCTCCGGACTAGCCCTCTACGAGCAGTACTTC
TRBV6-5	TRBJ2-7	TRBD1	.	CASSQRGQGRYEQYF	TGTGCCAGCAGCCAGAGGGGACAGGGAAGGTACGAGCAGTACTTC
TRBV5-1	TRBJ2-3	.	.	CASSLGGAQTDTQYF	TGCGCCAGCAGCTTGGGGGGGGCGCAGACAGATACGCAGTATTTT
TRBV6-5	TRBJ2-7	.	.	CASSYQSGSSEQYF	TGTGCCAGCAGTTACCAATCGGGGAGTAGCGAGCAGTACTTC
TRBV7-9	TRBJ2-3	TRBD2	.	CASSSWTSGITDTQYF	TGTGCCAGCAGCTCGTGGACTAGCGGGATCACAGATACGCAGTATTTT
TRBV7-3	TRBJ2-2	.	.	CASNFRRGGTGELFF	TGTGCCAGCAACTTTCGACGGGGAGGCACCGGGGAGCTGTTTTTT
TRBV6-1	TRBJ1-1	.	.	CASSEYSSNTEAFF	TGTGCCAGCAGTGAATACAGCTCGAACACTGAAGCTTTCTTT
TRBV7-9	TRBJ2-1	.	.	CASSSTTSRTDEQFF	TGTGCCAGCAGCTCTACCACCTCTCGGACAGATGAGCAGTTCTTC
TRBV5-4	TRBJ2-7	.	.	CASSEGGQIYEQYF	TGTGCCAGCAGCGAAGGAGGGCAGATCTACGAGCAGTACTTC
TRBV5-8	TRBJ2-3	.	.	CASSSPGHRTDTQYF	TGTGCCAGCAGCTCGCCGGGACACCGCACAGATACGCAGTATTTT